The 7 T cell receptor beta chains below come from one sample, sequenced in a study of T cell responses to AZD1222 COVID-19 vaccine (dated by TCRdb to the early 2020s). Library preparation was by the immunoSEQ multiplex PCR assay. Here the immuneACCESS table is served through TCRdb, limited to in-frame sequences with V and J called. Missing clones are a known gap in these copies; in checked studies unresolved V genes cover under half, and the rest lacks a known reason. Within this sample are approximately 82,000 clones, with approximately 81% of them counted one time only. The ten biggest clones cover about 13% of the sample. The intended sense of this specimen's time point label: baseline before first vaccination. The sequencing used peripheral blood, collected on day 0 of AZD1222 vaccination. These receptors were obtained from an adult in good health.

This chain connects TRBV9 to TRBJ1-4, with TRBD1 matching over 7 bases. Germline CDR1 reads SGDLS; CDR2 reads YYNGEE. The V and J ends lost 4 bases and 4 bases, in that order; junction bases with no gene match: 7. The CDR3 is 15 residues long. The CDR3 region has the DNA TGTGCCAGCAGCCCTACACAGGGGATTAATGAAAAACTGTTTTTT. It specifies CASSPTQGINEKLFF.

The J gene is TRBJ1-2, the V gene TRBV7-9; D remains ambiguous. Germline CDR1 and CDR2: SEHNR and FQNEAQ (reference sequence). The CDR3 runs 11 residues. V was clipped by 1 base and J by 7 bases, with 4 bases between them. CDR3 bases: TGTGCCAGCAGCTTAGAGGGTGGCTACACCTTC. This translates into CASSLEGGYTF.

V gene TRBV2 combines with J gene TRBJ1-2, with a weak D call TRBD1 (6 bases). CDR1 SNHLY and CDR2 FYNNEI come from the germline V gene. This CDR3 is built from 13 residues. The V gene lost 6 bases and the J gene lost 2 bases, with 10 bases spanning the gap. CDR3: CASSWTENYGYTF. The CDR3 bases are TGTGCCAGCAGCTGGACAGAAAACTATGGCTACACCTTC.

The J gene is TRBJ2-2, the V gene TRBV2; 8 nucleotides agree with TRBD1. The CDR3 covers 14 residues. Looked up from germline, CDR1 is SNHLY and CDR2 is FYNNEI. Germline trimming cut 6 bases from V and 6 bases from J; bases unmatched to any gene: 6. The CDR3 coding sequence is TGTGCCAGCAGGGAGCAGGGGGCCGCCGGGGAGCTGTTTTTT. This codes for CASREQGAAGELFF.

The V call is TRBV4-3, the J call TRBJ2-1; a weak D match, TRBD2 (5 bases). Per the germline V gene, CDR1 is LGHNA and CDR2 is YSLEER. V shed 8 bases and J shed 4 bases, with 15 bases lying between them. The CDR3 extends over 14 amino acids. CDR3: CASPPGRGYNEQFF. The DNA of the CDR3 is TGCGCCAGCCCCCCCGGCCGCGGGTACAATGAGCAGTTCTTC.

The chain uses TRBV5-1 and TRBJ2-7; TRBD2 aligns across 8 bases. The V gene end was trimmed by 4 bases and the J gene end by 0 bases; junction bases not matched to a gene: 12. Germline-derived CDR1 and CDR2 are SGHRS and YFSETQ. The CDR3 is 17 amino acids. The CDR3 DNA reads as TGCGCCAGCAGCCGTATCTCGGCTAGCGGGTACTCCTACGAGCAGTACTTC. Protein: CASSRISASGYSYEQYF.

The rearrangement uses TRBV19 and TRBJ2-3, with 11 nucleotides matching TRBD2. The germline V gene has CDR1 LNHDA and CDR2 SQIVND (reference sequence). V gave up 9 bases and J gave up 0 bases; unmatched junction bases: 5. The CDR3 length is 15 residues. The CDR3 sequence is CASRGLAVSTDTQYF. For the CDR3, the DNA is TGTGCCAGCCGGGGACTAGCGGTCAGCACAGATACGCAGTATTTT.